This T cell receptor (beta chain) was obtained from a study of blood T cell repertoires in COVID-19. Germline V lookup: CDR1 MNHEY, CDR2 SVGAGI. CDR3 size: 15 residues. With 4 bases removed from V and 2 bases from J, the gap between germline ends came to 14 bases. The data were produced by immunoSEQ multiplex PCR, yet TCRdb's version contains in-frame clones alone and is incomplete. The table includes fewer than 300,000 clones, approximately 85% detected once. Material: peripheral blood. This clonotype was obtained from a human donor with COVID-19, enrolled during active disease. The donor label of this sample is uncertain. V is TRBV6-5 and J is TRBJ1-2; D is uncertain. CDR3 coding DNA: TGTGCCAGCAGTTTACGCGAATCTCTCAACTATGGCTACACCTTC. It specifies CASSLRESLNYGYTF.